This T cell receptor beta chain was sequenced during a study of shared clonotypes between healthy human individuals. The overall study: Used for every donor were three CD4 naive, three CD4 memory, two CD8 naive and one CD8 memory plate. Regarding the study as a whole: Relative to memory subsets, naive subsets generally showed larger estimated richness. Naive CD4 clonotypes overlapped across several donors at approximately 5.3%.

Sequencing used immunoSEQ multiplex PCR; TCRdb keeps in-frame clones, though not all of them. In the table there are some 1.5 million clones, roughly 96% of which are singletons. Comments on this clone: Its antigen is still unknown.

The CDR3 has 17 residues. Trimming pared 2 bases from V and 0 bases from J, leaving 17 bases between. Sequenced sample: naive CD4+ T cells sorted from blood. As for subset: CD45RA+ positively selected. The rearrangement joins TRBV23-1 to TRBJ2-7, with D possibly matching TRBD2 (6 bases). TRBV23-1 is known as an ORF, though its function is uncertain. This clonotype originated in a man aged 30 to 39 in good health. This CDR3 reads CASSQPNTGLRSYEQYF. CDR3 nucleotide sequence: TGCGCCAGCAGTCAACCCAATACGGGACTGCGCTCCTACGAGCAGTACTTC.